These 9 T cell receptor beta chains share one sample of origin, sequenced in a study of blood T cell repertoires in COVID-19. Some clones are missing from TCRdb's copy, which holds only in-frame ones; the method was immunoSEQ multiplex PCR. The sample lists about 280,000 clones; almost 85% were seen once. Sequenced sample: peripheral blood. The receptors derive from a man over 45 with active or convalescent COVID-19.

In this sample, this clone turned up a few times. This chain links TRBV11-2 with TRBJ2-2; 7 bases align to TRBD1. Germline-derived CDR1 and CDR2 are SGHAT and FQNNGV. This CDR3 has 17 amino acids. The V and J ends lost 5 bases and 0 bases, in that order; junction bases with no gene match: 9. CDR3 residues: CASSPSGGSANTGELFF. CDR3 DNA: TGTGCCAGCAGCCCCTCAGGGGGAAGCGCGAACACCGGGGAGCTGTTTTTT.

The chain couples TRBV29-1 to TRBJ2-1; D may be TRBD1 (5 bases). From germline, CDR1 is SQVTM and CDR2 ANQGSEA. The CDR3 contains 16 residues. V lost 5 bases, J lost 5 bases, and 22 bases lay in between. The CDR3 bases are TGCAGCGTTTTTTTTCAGGAGAAGGGGTTCGACAATGAGCAGTTCTTC. Translating gives CSVFFQEKGFDNEQFF.

The rearrangement links TRBV11-2 to TRBJ2-7; no definite D call. CDR1 is SGHAT, CDR2 FQNNGV, per germline. With 8 bases removed from V and 8 bases from J, the gap between germline ends came to 7 bases. This CDR3 region has 9 residues. CDR3 sequence (DNA): TGTGCCAGCGGTCAGAAGCAGTACTTC. This sequence encodes CASGQKQYF.

The genes are TRBV28 and TRBJ1-5; the D gene is possibly TRBD1 (5 bases). Trimming removed 5 bases from V and 5 bases from J, with 10 bases in between. This CDR3 spans 13 amino acids. CDR1 MDHEN and CDR2 SYDVKM come from the germline V gene. The CDR3 DNA reads TGTGCCAGCAGTCGCCTAGGGGATCAGCCCCAGCATTTT. Its protein is CASSRLGDQPQHF.

This chain joins TRBV3-1 (or the pseudogene TRBV3-2) and TRBJ1-5; D perhaps matches TRBD1 (6 bases). The germline V gene encodes CDR1 LGHDT and CDR2 YNNKEL (reference sequence). The CDR3 sequence is 14 residues long. The V end lost 1 base, the J end lost 4 bases, and 8 bases lay between the germline ends. CDR3 in amino acids: CASSQADRNQPQHF. The CDR3 region has the DNA TGTGCCAGCAGCCAAGCGGACAGAAATCAGCCCCAGCATTTT.

This clone was seen a single time. DNA of the CDR3: TGTGCCTGGAGTAGGGATACAGGGACCTACGAGCAGTACTTC. Its protein product is CAWSRDTGTYEQYF. V usage is TRBV30 and J usage is TRBJ2-7; D may be TRBD1 (6 bases). V was shortened by 2 bases and J by 2 bases, with 13 bases between the two germline ends. This CDR3 comprises 14 residues. Germline V gene sequence: CDR1 GTSNPN, CDR2 SVGIG (reference sequence). The full variable domain, in which reference TRBV30 and TRBJ2-7 provide the parts outside the CDR3, is SQTIHQWPATLVQPVGSPLSLECTVEGTSNPNLYWYRQAAGRGLQLLFYSVGIGQISSEVPQNLSASRPQDRQFILSSKKLLLSDSGFYLCAWSRDTGTYEQYFGPGTRLTVT.

The V call is TRBV2, the J call TRBJ2-7, with D tentatively TRBD1 (5 bases). The CDR3 length is 15 residues. Germline values: CDR1 SNHLY, CDR2 FYNNEI. The germline V and J ends were trimmed by 9 bases and 2 bases, with 20 bases remaining between them. CDR3 amino acids: CASSTESLIAYEQYF. CDR3 nucleotides: TGTGCCAGTTCGACAGAAAGCTTGATTGCCTACGAGCAGTACTTC.

The gene calls are TRBV5-1 and TRBJ2-5; D perhaps matches TRBD1 (6 bases). Deletions cut 2 bases from V and 7 bases from J, with 12 bases between. Germline V gives CDR1 SGHRS, CDR2 YFSETQ. The CDR3 is made up of 13 amino acids. The CDR3 DNA reads as TGCGCCAGCAGCTTTGAGGGGGATGGGACCCAGTACTTC. Its protein is CASSFEGDGTQYF.

Only a few counts were recorded for this clone. The V call is TRBV11-1, the J call TRBJ2-3, with 10 bases aligning to TRBD1. Trimming cost V 7 bases and J 4 bases; bases outside gene matches: 5. From germline, CDR1 is SGHAT and CDR2 FQDESV (reference sequence). The CDR3 is 14 amino acids. CDR3 coding DNA: TGTGCCAGCACCGTCGGGACAGGGGCAGATACGCAGTATTTT. Protein product: CASTVGTGADTQYF.